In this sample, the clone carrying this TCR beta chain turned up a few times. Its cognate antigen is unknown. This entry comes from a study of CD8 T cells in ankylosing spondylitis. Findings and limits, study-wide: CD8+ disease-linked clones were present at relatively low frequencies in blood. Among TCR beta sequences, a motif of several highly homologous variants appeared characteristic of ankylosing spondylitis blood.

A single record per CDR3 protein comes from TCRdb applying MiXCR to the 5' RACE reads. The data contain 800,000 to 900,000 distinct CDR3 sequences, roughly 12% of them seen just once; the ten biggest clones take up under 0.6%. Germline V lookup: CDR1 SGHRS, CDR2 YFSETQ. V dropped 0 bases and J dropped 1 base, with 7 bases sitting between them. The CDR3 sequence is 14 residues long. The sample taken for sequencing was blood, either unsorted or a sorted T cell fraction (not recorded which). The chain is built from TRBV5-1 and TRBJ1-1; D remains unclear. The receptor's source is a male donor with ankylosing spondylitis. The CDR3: CASSLAPRNTEAFF. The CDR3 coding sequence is TGCGCCAGCAGCTTGGCACCGCGGAACACTGAAGCTTTCTTT.